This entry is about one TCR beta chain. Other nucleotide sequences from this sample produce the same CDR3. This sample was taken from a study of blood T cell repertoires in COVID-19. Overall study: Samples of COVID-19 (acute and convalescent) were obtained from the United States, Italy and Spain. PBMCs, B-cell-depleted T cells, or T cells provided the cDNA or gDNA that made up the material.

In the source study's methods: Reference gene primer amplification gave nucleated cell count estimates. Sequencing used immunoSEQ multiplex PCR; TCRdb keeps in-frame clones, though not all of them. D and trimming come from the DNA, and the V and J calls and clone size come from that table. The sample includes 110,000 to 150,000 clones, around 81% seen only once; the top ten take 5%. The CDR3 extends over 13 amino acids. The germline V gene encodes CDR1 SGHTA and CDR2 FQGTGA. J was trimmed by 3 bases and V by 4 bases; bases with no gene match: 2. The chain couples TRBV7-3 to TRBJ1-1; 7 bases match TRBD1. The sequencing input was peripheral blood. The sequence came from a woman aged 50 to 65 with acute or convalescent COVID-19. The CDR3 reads CASSSQGDTEAFF. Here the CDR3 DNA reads TGTGCCAGCAGCTCTCAGGGGGACACTGAAGCTTTCTTT.